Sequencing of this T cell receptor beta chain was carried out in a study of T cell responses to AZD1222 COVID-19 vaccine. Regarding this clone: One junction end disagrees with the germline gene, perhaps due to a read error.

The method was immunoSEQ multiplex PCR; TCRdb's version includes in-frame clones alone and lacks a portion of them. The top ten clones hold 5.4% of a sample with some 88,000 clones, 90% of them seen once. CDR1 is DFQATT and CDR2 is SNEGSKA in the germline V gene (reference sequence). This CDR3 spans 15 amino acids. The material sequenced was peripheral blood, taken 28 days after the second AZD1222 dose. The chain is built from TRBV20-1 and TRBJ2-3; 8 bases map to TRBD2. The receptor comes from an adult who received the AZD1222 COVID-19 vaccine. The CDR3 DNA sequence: TGCAGTGCTAGTGACATCCGGGGGGGCACCGATACGCAGTATTTT. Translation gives CSASDIRGGTDTQYF.